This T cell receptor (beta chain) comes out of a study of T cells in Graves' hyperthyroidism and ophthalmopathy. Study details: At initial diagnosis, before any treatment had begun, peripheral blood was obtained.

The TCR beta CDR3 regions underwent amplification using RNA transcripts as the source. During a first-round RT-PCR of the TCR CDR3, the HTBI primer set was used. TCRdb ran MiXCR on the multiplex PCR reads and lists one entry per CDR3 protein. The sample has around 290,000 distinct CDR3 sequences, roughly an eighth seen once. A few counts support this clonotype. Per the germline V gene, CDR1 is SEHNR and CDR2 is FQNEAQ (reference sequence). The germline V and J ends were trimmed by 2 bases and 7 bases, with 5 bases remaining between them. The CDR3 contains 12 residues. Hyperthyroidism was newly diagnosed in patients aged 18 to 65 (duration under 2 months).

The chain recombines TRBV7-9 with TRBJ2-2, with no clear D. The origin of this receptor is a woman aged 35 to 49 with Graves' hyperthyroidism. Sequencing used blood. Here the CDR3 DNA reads TGTGCCAGCAGCTTACTAATCGGGGAGCTGTTTTTT. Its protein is CASSLLIGELFF.